A selection of T cell receptor beta chains follows, all from one sample in a study of cytomegalovirus exposure and HLA in healthy donors. TCRdb's copy holds only in-frame clones and misses some; the assay was immunoSEQ multiplex PCR. This table holds about 76,000 clones, 78% found once. Sequencing was performed on PBMCs. The receptor set was obtained from a woman between 40 and 55 years old in good health and CMV-seropositive. The CDR3 runs from the conserved cysteine through the conserved F or W. D genes are given only for firm matches. Clone size is given for some rows only: seen once, a few or many times, or a class if the clone is expanded.

clone size: -; V gene: TRBV27; J gene: TRBJ1-3; D gene: -; CDR3 DNA: TGTGCCAGCAGTTTATCGTGGCAGGGGAGAAACACCATATATTTT; CDR3 protein: CASSLSWQGRNTIYF
clone size: -; V gene: TRBV19; J gene: TRBJ2-3; D gene: -; CDR3 DNA: TGTGCCAGTAGCCCAGTTCCAGATACGCAGTATTTT; CDR3 protein: CASSPVPDTQYF
clone size: -; V gene: TRBV28; J gene: TRBJ2-3; D gene: -; CDR3 DNA: TGTGCCAGCAGTGAACCGGGAACCGTGCCAGATACGCAGTATTTT; CDR3 protein: CASSEPGTVPDTQYF
clone size: -; V gene: TRBV2; J gene: TRBJ2-3; D gene: TRBD1; CDR3 DNA: TGTGCCAGCAAGGGACAGGGAGCAGATACGCAGTATTTT; CDR3 protein: CASKGQGADTQYF
clone size: -; V gene: TRBV28; J gene: TRBJ2-5; D gene: TRBD1; CDR3 DNA: TGTGCCAGCAGTCTCGGAACAGGGGCGCGGTACCAAGAGACCCAGTACTTC; CDR3 protein: CASSLGTGARYQETQYF
clone size: few; V gene: TRBV11-3; J gene: TRBJ2-3; D gene: -; CDR3 DNA: TGTGCCAGCAGCTTAGGGGGCCTCACAGATACGCAGTATTTT; CDR3 protein: CASSLGGLTDTQYF
clone size: few; V gene: TRBV7-6; J gene: TRBJ1-3; D gene: -; CDR3 DNA: TGTGCCAGCAGCTTAGCGGCGGGGAGTACTGGAAACACCATATATTTT; CDR3 protein: CASSLAAGSTGNTIYF
clone size: few; V gene: TRBV6-5; J gene: TRBJ2-5; D gene: -; CDR3 DNA: TGTGCCAGCAGCCCATTCGGGGTTGCCCAAGAGACCCAGTACTTC; CDR3 protein: CASSPFGVAQETQYF
clone size: -; V gene: TRBV5-1; J gene: TRBJ1-1; D gene: TRBD1; CDR3 DNA: TGCGCCACCTCGGACAGGATGAACACTGAAGCTTTCTTT; CDR3 protein: CATSDRMNTEAFF
clone size: once; V gene: TRBV6-5; J gene: TRBJ1-2; D gene: TRBD1; CDR3 DNA: TGTGCCAGCAGTCCGACAGGGAACGGCTACACCTTC; CDR3 protein: CASSPTGNGYTF
clone size: -; V gene: TRBV28; J gene: TRBJ2-1; D gene: -; CDR3 DNA: TGTGCCAGCAGCCTTTTCTACAATGAGCAGTTCTTC; CDR3 protein: CASSLFYNEQFF
clone size: -; V gene: TRBV5-1; J gene: TRBJ2-3; D gene: TRBD2; CDR3 DNA: TGCGCCAGCAGCTTGGAGGCTAGCGGGGACACAGATACGCAGTATTTT; CDR3 protein: CASSLEASGDTDTQYF
clone size: -; V gene: TRBV5-1; J gene: TRBJ1-2; D gene: -; CDR3 DNA: TGCGCCAGCAGCCCCACTTGGTCCGATAACTATGGCTACACCTTC; CDR3 protein: CASSPTWSDNYGYTF